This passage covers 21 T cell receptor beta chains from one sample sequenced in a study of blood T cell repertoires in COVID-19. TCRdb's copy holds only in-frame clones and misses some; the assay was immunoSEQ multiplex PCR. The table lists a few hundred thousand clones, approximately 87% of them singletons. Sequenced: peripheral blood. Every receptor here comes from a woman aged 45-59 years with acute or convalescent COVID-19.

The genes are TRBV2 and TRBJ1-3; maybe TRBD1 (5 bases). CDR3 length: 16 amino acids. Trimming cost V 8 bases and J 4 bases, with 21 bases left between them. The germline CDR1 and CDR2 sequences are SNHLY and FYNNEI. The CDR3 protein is CASRFAAGGDGNTIYF. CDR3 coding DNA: TGTGCCAGCCGCTTCGCTGCGGGGGGGGACGGAAACACCATATATTTT.

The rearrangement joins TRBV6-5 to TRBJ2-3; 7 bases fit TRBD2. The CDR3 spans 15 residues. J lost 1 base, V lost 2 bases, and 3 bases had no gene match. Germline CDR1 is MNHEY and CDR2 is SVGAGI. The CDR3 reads CASSYIGRGTDTQYF. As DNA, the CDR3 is TGTGCCAGCAGTTACATAGGGAGGGGCACAGATACGCAGTATTTT.

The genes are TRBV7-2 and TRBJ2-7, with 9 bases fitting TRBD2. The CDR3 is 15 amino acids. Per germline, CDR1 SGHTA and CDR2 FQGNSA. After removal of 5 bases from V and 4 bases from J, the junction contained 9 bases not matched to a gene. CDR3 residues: CASSLSSGSGYEQYF. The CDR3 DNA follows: TGTGCCAGCAGCCTAAGTAGCGGGAGTGGATACGAGCAGTACTTC. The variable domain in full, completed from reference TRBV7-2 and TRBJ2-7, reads GAGVSQSPSNKVTEKGKDVELRCDPISGHTALYWYRQSLGQGLEFLIYFQGNSAPDKSGLPSDRFSAERTGGSVSTLTIQRTQQEDSAVYLCASSLSSGSGYEQYFGPGTRLTVT.

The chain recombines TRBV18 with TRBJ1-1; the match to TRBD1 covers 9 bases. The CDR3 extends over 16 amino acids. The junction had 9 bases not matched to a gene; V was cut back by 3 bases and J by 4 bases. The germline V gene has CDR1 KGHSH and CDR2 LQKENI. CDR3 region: CASSPPRDRDGTEAFF. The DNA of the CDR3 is TGTGCCAGCTCACCCCCCCGGGACAGGGATGGCACTGAAGCTTTCTTT.

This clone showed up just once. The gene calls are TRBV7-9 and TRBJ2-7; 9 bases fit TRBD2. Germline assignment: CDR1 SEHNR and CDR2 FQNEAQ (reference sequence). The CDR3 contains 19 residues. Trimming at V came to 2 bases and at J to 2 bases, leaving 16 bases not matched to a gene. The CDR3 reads CASSLRGVSAGGPTYEQYF. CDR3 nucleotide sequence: TGTGCCAGCAGCTTAAGGGGGGTCTCGGCGGGAGGGCCCACCTACGAGCAGTACTTC.

The CDR3 spells CASSLTPLAGAWEQYF. CDR3 coding DNA: TGTGCCAGCAGCTTAACCCCACTAGCGGGAGCTTGGGAGCAGTACTTC. The J gene is TRBJ2-7, the V gene TRBV7-3; TRBD2 aligns across 11 bases. Germline V gene lookup returns CDR1 SGHTA and CDR2 FQGTGA. CDR3 size: 16 residues. Trimming took 0 bases from V and 7 from J; bases not matched to a gene: 8.

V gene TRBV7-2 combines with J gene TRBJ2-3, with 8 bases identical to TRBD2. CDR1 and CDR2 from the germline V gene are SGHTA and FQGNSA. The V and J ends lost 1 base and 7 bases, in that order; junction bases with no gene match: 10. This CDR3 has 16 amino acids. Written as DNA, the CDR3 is TGTGCCAGCAGCTTAGTAATGGCGGGAGGCCCAAATACGCAGTATTTT. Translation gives CASSLVMAGGPNTQYF.

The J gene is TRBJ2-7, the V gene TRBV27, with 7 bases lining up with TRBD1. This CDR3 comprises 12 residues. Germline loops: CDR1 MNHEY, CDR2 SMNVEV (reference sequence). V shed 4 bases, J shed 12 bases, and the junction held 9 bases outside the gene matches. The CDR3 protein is CASSSTGASWYF. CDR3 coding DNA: TGTGCCAGCAGTTCAACAGGGGCCAGTTGGTACTTC.

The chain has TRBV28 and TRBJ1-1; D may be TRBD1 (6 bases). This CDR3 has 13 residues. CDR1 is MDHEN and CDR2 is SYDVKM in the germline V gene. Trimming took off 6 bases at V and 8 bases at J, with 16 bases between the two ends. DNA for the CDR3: TGTGCCAGCAGACGGACCCCAGGACAGGAAGCTTTCTTT. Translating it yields CASRRTPGQEAFF.

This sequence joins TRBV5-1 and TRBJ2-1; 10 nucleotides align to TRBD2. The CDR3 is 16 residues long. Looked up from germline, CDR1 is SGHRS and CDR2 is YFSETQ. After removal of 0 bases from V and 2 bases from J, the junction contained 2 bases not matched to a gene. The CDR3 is CASSLASGSAYNEQFF. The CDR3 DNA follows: TGCGCCAGCAGCTTGGCTAGCGGGAGTGCCTACAATGAGCAGTTCTTC.

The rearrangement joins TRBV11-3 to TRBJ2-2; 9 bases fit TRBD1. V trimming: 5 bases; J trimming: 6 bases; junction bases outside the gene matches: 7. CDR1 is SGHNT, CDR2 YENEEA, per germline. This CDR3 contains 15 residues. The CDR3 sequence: CASSLRQGGAGELFF. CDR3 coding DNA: TGTGCCAGCAGCCTCCGACAGGGGGGAGCCGGGGAGCTGTTTTTT.

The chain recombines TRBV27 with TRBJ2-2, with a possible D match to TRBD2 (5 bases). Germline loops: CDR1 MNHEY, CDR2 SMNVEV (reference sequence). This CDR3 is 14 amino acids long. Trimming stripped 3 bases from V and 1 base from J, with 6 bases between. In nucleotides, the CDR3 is TGTGCCAGCAGTTTTGCGGGGAACACCGGGGAGCTGTTTTTT. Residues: CASSFAGNTGELFF.

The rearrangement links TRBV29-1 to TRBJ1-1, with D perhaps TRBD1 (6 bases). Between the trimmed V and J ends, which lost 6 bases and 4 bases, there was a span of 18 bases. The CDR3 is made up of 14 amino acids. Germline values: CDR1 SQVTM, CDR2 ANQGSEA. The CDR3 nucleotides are TGCAGCGTACGGACAGTCTCCTCCTTCACTGAAGCTTTCTTT. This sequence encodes CSVRTVSSFTEAFF.

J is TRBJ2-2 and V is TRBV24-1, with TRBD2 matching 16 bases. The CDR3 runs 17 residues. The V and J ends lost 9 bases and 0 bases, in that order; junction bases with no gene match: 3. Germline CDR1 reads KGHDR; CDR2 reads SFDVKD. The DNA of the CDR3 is TGTGCCACCGCCGGGACTAGCGGGAGGGCGAACACCGGGGAGCTGTTTTTT. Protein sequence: CATAGTSGRANTGELFF.

CDR3 nucleotides: TGTGCCAGCAGCTTTGAGGCCGGGGAGCTGTTTTTT. This encodes CASSFEAGELFF. The chain employs TRBV7-9 and TRBJ2-2; D is ambiguous. Between the trimmed V and J ends, which lost 3 bases and 6 bases, there was a span of 5 bases. There are 12 residues in the CDR3. The V gene's germline CDR1 is SEHNR and CDR2 FQNEAQ (reference sequence).

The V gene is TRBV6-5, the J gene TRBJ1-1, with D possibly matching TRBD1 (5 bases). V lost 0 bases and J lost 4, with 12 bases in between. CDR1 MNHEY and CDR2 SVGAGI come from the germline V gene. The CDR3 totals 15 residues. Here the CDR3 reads CASSYSERRGTEAFF. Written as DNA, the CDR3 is TGTGCCAGCAGTTACTCCGAACGGAGGGGCACTGAAGCTTTCTTT.

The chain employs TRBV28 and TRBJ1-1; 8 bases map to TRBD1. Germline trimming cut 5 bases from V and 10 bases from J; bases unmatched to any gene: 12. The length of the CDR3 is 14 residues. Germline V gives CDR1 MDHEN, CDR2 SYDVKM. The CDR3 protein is CASSRPGQGSLAFF. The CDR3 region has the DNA TGTGCCAGCAGTCGCCCCGGACAGGGTTCGTTAGCTTTCTTT.

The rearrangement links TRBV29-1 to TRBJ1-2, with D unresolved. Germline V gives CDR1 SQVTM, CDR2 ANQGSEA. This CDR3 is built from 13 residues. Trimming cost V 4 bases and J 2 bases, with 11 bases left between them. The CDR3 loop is CSVASMGNYGYTF. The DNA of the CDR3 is TGCAGCGTTGCCTCAATGGGCAACTATGGCTACACCTTC.

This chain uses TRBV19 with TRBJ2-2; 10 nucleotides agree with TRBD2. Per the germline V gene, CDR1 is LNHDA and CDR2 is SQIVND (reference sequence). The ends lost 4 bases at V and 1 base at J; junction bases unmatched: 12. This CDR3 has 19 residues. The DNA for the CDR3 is TGTGCCAGTAGTAGGGAGGCTAGCGGGAGAGGAAGGAACACCGGGGAGCTGTTTTTT. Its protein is CASSREASGRGRNTGELFF.

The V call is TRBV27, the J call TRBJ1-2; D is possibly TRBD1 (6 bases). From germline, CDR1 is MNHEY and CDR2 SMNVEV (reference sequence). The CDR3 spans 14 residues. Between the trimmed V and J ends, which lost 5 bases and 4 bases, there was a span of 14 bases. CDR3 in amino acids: CASSHRDTLYGYTF. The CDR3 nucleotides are TGTGCCAGCAGTCACCGGGACACTCTCTATGGCTACACCTTC.

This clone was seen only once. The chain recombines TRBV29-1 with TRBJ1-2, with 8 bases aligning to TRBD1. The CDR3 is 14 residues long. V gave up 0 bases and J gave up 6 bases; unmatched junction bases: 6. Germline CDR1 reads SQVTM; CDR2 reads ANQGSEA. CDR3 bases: TGCAGCGTTGAAGATCCCGGGACAGGAGATGGCTACACCTTC. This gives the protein CSVEDPGTGDGYTF.